The 15 T cell receptor beta chains in this list originate from one sample, sequenced in a study of blood T cell repertoires in COVID-19. Assay: immunoSEQ multiplex PCR; the TCRdb copy retains only in-frame clones and omits some. Of some 100,000 clones listed, 60% to 85% are singletons. The material sequenced was peripheral blood. The receptors shown here come from a man in his 70s with acute or convalescent COVID-19.

The chain is built from TRBV5-1 and TRBJ1-5; 9 bases agree with TRBD1. The ends lost 4 bases at V and 6 bases at J; junction bases unmatched: 8. Germline CDR1 is SGHRS and CDR2 is YFSETQ. CDR3 length: 15 amino acids. CDR3 sequence reads: CASSPGTGSSQPQHF. In nucleotides, the CDR3 is TGCGCCAGCAGCCCGGGGACAGGGTCGAGTCAGCCCCAGCATTTT.

The V and J genes are TRBV12-3 or TRBV12-4 and TRBJ1-2; the match to TRBD1 covers 7 bases. V lost 5 bases, J lost 3 bases, and 3 bases stayed unmatched. The CDR3 sequence is 13 residues long. The CDR3 coding sequence is TGTGCCAGCAGTAATACAGGGGACTATGGCTACACCTTC. Translated: CASSNTGDYGYTF.

This chain uses TRBV5-1 with TRBJ1-1, with unresolved D. V lost 3 bases and J lost 1, with 10 bases in between. Germline CDR1 reads SGHRS; CDR2 reads YFSETQ. The CDR3 loop spans 14 amino acids. The CDR3 reads CASSWNTENTEAFF. CDR3 coding DNA: TGCGCCAGCAGCTGGAATACAGAGAACACTGAAGCTTTCTTT. Complete variable domain (other parts from reference TRBV5-1 and TRBJ1-1): KAGVTQTPRYLIKTRGQQVTLSCSPISGHRSVSWYQQTPGQGLQFLFEYFSETQRNKGNFPGRFSGRQFSNSRSEMNVSTLELGDSALYLCASSWNTENTEAFFGQGTRLTVV.

This chain connects TRBV7-9 to TRBJ2-5; D is ambiguous. Germline CDR1 is SEHNR and CDR2 is FQNEAQ (reference sequence). The germline V and J ends were trimmed by 3 bases and 5 bases, with 16 bases remaining between them. The length of the CDR3 is 15 residues. CDR3 amino acids: CASSFSSLAAETQYF. CDR3 nucleotides: TGTGCCAGCAGCTTTTCATCGCTCGCCGCGGAGACCCAGTACTTC.

This rearrangement joins TRBV19 to TRBJ2-1, with no clear D. Germline V gene data show CDR1 as LNHDA and CDR2 as SQIVND (reference sequence). The CDR3 has 12 amino acids. V lost 3 bases and J 9 bases, leaving 9 bases between the germline ends. The CDR3 reads CASSISGIEQFF. The CDR3 DNA sequence: TGTGCCAGTAGTATTTCCGGTATTGAGCAGTTCTTC. The full variable domain, rest sourced from reference TRBV19 and TRBJ2-1, is DGGITQSPKYLFRKEGQNVTLSCEQNLNHDAMYWYRQDPGQGLRLIYYSQIVNDFQKGDIAEGYSVSREKKESFPLTVTSAQKNPTAFYLCASSISGIEQFFGPGTRLTVL.

The rearrangement joins TRBV9 to TRBJ2-3; 13 bases map to TRBD2. CDR1 and CDR2 from the germline V gene are SGDLS and YYNGEE. CDR3 length: 17 residues. V lost 5 bases and J lost 5; bases outside the gene matches: 11. In DNA form, the CDR3 reads TGTGCCAGCAGTGCCGGGACTAGCGGGATCCGGGGAGATACGCAGTATTTT. Residues: CASSAGTSGIRGDTQYF.

The chain couples TRBV24-1 to TRBJ1-5, with TRBD1 as a possible D gene (5 bases). Trimming cost V 5 bases and J 4 bases, with 8 bases left between them. Germline values: CDR1 KGHDR, CDR2 SFDVKD. The CDR3 has 13 residues. In DNA form, the CDR3 reads TGTGCCACCAGTGGGAAGGGGAATCAGCCCCAGCATTTT. Protein product: CATSGKGNQPQHF.

This rearrangement joins TRBV9 to TRBJ1-5; D is possibly TRBD1 (6 bases). V was pared by 3 bases and J by 3 bases, with 10 bases between. The CDR3 contains 14 residues. Germline-derived CDR1 and CDR2 are SGDLS and YYNGEE. CDR3 amino acids: CASSEGGVNQPQHF. CDR3 nucleotide sequence: TGTGCCAGCAGCGAAGGGGGAGTCAATCAGCCCCAGCATTTT.

V is TRBV19 and J is TRBJ2-1, with D perhaps TRBD2 (5 bases). Germline V lookup: CDR1 LNHDA, CDR2 SQIVND (reference sequence). V gave up 3 bases and J gave up 7 bases, with 19 bases separating them. The CDR3 has 16 residues. CDR3 DNA sequence: TGTGCCAGTAGTATTAATCTAGCCCGGGGAAGTAATGAGCAGTTCTTC. Translating gives CASSINLARGSNEQFF.

V is TRBV9 and J is TRBJ2-3; 9 bases fit TRBD2. V was pared by 4 bases and J by 5 bases, with 8 bases of the junction left unmatched. The length of the CDR3 is 15 residues. The germline CDR1 and CDR2 sequences are SGDLS and YYNGEE. The CDR3 sequence is CASSLRTSDGDTQYF. The DNA for the CDR3 is TGTGCCAGCAGCCTTCGGACTAGCGATGGAGATACGCAGTATTTT.

This clone was counted at least ten times. The chain combines TRBV3-1 (or the pseudogene TRBV3-2) with TRBJ1-2; 9 nucleotides line up with TRBD1. Germline-derived CDR1 and CDR2 are LGHDT and YNNKEL (reference sequence). The CDR3 is 13 residues long. The V segment lost 5 bases and the J segment 5 bases; nucleotides outside the gene matches: 3. The CDR3 sequence: CASSYDRGYGYTF. CDR3 in DNA: TGTGCCAGCAGCTACGACAGGGGGTATGGCTACACCTTC.

The gene calls are TRBV29-1 and TRBJ1-1; the D gene is possibly TRBD1 (6 bases). Germline V gene sequence: CDR1 SQVTM, CDR2 ANQGSEA. The CDR3 has 11 residues. As DNA, the CDR3 is TGCAGTCCAACCAGGGGCACTGAAGCTTTCTTT. Translated, it gives CSPTRGTEAFF.

The chain recombines TRBV5-1 with TRBJ2-7; TRBD2 aligns across 12 bases. The J segment lost 4 bases and the V segment lost 0 bases, leaving 11 bases of the junction unmatched. The germline CDR1 and CDR2 sequences are SGHRS and YFSETQ. CDR3 length: 18 residues. This CDR3 reads CASSLDRGLAGYGYEQYF. The CDR3 DNA is TGCGCCAGCAGCTTGGACCGCGGACTAGCGGGATATGGGTACGAGCAGTACTTC.

The rearrangement links TRBV29-1 to TRBJ2-2, with D perhaps matching TRBD1 (5 bases). Deletions cut 6 bases from V and 2 bases from J, with 13 bases between. CDR3 size: 14 residues. Germline V gives CDR1 SQVTM, CDR2 ANQGSEA. CDR3 residues: CSVVVRGNTGELFF. CDR3 in DNA: TGCAGCGTGGTGGTAAGGGGTAACACCGGGGAGCTGTTTTTT.

CDR3 amino acids: CSASDPTGPYEQYF. The CDR3 nucleotides read TGCAGTGCTAGTGATCCGACAGGGCCCTACGAGCAGTACTTC. This sequence joins TRBV20-1 and TRBJ2-7; TRBD1 matches at 7 bases. The germline V gene has CDR1 DFQATT and CDR2 SNEGSKA (reference sequence). J lost 2 bases, V lost 3 bases, and 7 bases had no gene match. This CDR3 has 14 residues.